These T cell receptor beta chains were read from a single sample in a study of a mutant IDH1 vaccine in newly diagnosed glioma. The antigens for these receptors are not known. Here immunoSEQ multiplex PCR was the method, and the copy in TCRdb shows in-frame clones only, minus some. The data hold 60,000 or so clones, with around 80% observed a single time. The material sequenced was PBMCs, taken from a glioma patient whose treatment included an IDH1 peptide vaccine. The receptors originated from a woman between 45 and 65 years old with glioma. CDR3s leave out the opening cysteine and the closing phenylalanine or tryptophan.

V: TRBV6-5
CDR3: ASQGRGNQPQH

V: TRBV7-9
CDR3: ASSLNNSPLH

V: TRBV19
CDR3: ASSTLQGASGYGYT

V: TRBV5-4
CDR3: AWGKTGSYTGELF

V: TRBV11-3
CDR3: ASSQSGSSGNTIY

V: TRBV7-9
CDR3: ASSLDQGLNEQF

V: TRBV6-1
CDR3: ASSYREKLF

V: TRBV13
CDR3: ASSLGDRVRLGEQF

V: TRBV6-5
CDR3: ASSTGQRGTEAF

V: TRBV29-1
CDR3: SVEGPGPQPQH

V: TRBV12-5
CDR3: ASGLVNRGRSLGYT

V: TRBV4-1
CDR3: ASSQQRADGYT

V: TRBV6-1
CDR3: ASSERGSNQPQH

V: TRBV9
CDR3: ASSVGQTYEQY

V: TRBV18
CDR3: ASSPEGWAPYGYT

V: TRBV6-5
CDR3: ASSRRQGNSPLH

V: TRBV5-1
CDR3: ASSEDTPYEQY

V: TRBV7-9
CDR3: ASSKGTEAF

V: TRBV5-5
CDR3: ASSLDQGATTEAF

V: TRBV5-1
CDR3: ASSIPQGAQETQY

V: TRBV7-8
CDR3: ASSFLADEQF

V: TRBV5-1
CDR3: ASSFGGTIPDYGYT

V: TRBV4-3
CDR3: ASSQGRRGVTRSGANVLT

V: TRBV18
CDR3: ASSPSGTDYGYT

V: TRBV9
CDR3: ASEGGNEQF

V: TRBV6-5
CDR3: ASSYAFANTGELF

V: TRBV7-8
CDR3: ASSSYRVAYGYT

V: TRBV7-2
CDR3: ASSSDRGAYYEQY

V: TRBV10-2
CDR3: ASSESRGLSYRGNTIY

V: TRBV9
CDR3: ASSGGTTHPYEQF

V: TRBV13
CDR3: ASSLDVAGTHEQY

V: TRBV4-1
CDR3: ASSQGRGNTEAF

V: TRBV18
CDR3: ASSPSGGAGEAF

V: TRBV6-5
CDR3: ASRPRGRFHHQH